This paragraph covers one T cell receptor (beta chain) sequence. The sample is drawn from a study of control samples from healthy donors and cancer patients. Profiling relied on immunoSEQ multiplex PCR, and the TCRdb table lists in-frame clones only, not all of them. The sample shows some 130,000 clones, around 93% of them seen only once. The V segment lost 6 bases and the J segment 5 bases; nucleotides outside the gene matches: 9. The germline gives CDR1 MNHEY, CDR2 SMNVEV (reference sequence). CDR3 length equals 15 residues. The chain employs TRBV27 and TRBJ2-1, with TRBD1 matching 8 bases. Material for sequencing was blood. The receptor was derived from a woman aged 45-65 years in good health. The chain's CDR3 is CASRQVTGAHNEQFF. DNA of the CDR3: TGTGCCAGCAGGCAGGTGACAGGGGCCCACAATGAGCAGTTCTTC.